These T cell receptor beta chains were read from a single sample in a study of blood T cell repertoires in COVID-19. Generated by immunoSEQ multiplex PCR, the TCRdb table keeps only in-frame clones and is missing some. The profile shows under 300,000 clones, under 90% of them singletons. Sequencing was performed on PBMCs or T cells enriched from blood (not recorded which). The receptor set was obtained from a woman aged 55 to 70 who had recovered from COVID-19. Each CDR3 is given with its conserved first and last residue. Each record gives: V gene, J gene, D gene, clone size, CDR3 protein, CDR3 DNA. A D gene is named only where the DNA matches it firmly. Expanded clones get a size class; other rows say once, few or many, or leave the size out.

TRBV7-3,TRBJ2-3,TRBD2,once,CASSSSGRIDTQYF,TGTGCCAGCAGCTCGAGCGGGAGAATAGATACGCAGTATTTT
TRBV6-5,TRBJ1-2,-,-,CASREGPFLGYTF,TGTGCCAGCAGGGAGGGCCCTTTTCTGGGCTACACCTTC
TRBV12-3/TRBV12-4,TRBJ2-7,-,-,CASSFYRYEQYF,TGTGCCAGCAGTTTTTATCGCTACGAGCAGTACTTC
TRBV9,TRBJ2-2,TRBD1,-,CASSVDYRGTGELFF,TGTGCCAGCAGCGTAGACTACAGGGGCACCGGGGAGCTGTTTTTT
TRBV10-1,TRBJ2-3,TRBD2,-,CASSSGGGTDTQYF,TGCGCCAGCAGTTCCGGGGGGGGCACAGATACGCAGTATTTT
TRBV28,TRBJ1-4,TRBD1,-,CASRKQGLDEKLFF,TGTGCCAGCAGAAAACAGGGGCTGGATGAAAAACTGTTTTTT
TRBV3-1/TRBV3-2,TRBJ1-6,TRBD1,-,CASSLDRGGSPLHF,TGTGCCAGCAGCCTGGACAGGGGAGGGTCACCCCTCCACTTT
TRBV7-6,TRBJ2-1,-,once,CASSLKGNYNEQFF,TGTGCCAGCAGCTTAAAGGGGAACTACAATGAGCAGTTCTTC
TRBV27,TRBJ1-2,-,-,CASSITGLNYGYTF,TGTGCCAGCAGTATTACAGGGTTAAACTATGGCTACACCTTC
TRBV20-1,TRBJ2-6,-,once,CSASDTEANVLTF,TGCAGTGCTAGTGACACTGAGGCCAACGTCCTGACTTTC
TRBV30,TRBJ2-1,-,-,CAWGAGNNEQFF,TGTGCGTGGGGGGCGGGAAACAATGAGCAGTTCTTC
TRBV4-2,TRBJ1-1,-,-,CASSRLEGPWAEAFF,TGTGCCAGCAGCCGCCTGGAGGGCCCTTGGGCTGAAGCTTTCTTT
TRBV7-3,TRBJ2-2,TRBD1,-,CASSAPGQSNTGELFF,TGTGCCAGCAGCGCACCGGGACAGTCGAACACCGGGGAGCTGTTTTTT
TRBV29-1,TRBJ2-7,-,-,CSARSYEQYF,TGCAGCGCTCGCTCCTACGAGCAGTACTTC
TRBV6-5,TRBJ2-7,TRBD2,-,CASSPRGGRGDEQYF,TGTGCCAGCAGTCCCCGGGGAGGGCGGGGAGACGAGCAGTACTTC
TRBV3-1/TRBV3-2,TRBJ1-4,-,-,CASSQQGSDEKLFF,TGTGCCAGCAGCCAACAGGGGAGCGATGAAAAACTGTTTTTT
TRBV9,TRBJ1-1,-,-,CASSSGGRDPGAEAFF,TGTGCCAGCAGCTCGGGGGGTCGGGACCCTGGCGCTGAAGCTTTCTTT
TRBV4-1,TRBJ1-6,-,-,CASSHPSGGAYSPLHF,TGCGCCAGCAGCCACCCATCGGGGGGGGCCTATTCACCCCTCCACTTT
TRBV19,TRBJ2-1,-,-,CASSMEQPYNEQFF,TGTGCCAGTAGTATGGAACAGCCTTACAATGAGCAGTTCTTC
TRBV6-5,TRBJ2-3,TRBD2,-,CASTPSGGAWDTQYF,TGTGCCAGCACCCCCAGCGGGGGGGCCTGGGATACGCAGTATTTT
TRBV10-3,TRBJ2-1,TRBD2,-,CAISEGLAGDNEQFF,TGTGCCATCAGTGAGGGGCTAGCGGGAGACAATGAGCAGTTCTTC
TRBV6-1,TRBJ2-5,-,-,CASSELQGRAQYF,TGTGCCAGCAGTGAGCTTCAGGGGAGAGCCCAGTACTTC
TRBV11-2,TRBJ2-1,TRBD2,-,CASSSGLAGGRNEQFF,TGTGCCAGCAGCTCGGGACTAGCGGGAGGTCGGAATGAGCAGTTCTTC
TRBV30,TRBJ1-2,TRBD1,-,CAWSPTGTVNYGYTF,TGTGCCTGGAGCCCCACGGGGACAGTGAACTATGGCTACACCTTC
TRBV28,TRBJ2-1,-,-,CASSGGKSYNEQFF,TGTGCCAGCAGTGGAGGGAAATCCTACAATGAGCAGTTCTTC
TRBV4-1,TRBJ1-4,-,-,CASSQFQRGGGKLFF,TGCGCCAGCAGCCAATTTCAAAGGGGAGGCGGGAAACTGTTTTTT
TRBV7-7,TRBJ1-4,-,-,CASSLVPGEKLFF,TGTGCTAGCAGCTTAGTGCCGGGTGAAAAACTGTTTTTT
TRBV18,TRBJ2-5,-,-,CASSLAWDQETQYF,TGTGCCAGCTCACTAGCTTGGGACCAAGAGACCCAGTACTTC
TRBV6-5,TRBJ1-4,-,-,CASSTGTSTNEKLFF,TGTGCCAGCAGTACTGGGACATCAACTAATGAAAAACTGTTTTTT
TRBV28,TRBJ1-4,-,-,CASSLRGELFF,TGTGCCAGCAGTCTTCGGGGAGAACTGTTTTTT
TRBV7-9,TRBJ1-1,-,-,CASSRSGSHTEAFF,TGTGCCAGCAGCCGATCAGGGTCGCACACTGAAGCTTTCTTT